Listed below are T cell receptor beta chains from one sample, sequenced in a study of response to subunit inactivated influenza vaccine. TCRdb recomputed calls from the RT-PCR reads with MiXCR, one row per CDR3 protein. The sample has some 520,000 distinct CDR3 sequences; 16% are singletons. Source: CD4+ T cells sorted from PBMCs, taken less than 25 months after vaccination. The receptor source for this set is a man in his fifties or sixties who received an inactivated influenza vaccine. CDR3s leave out the opening cysteine and the closing phenylalanine or tryptophan. The order of the fields is V gene, J gene, CDR3 length, CDR3 protein.

v_gene: TRBV29-1; j_gene: TRBJ2-3; len: 11; CDR3aa: SVALADGDTQY
v_gene: TRBV29-1; j_gene: TRBJ2-1; len: 13; CDR3aa: SVPDRGSRYNEQF
v_gene: TRBV6-6; j_gene: TRBJ2-7; len: 10; CDR3aa: ASSGTGVHID
v_gene: TRBV5-1; j_gene: TRBJ2-5; len: 12; CDR3aa: ASSSSGTQETQY
v_gene: TRBV19; j_gene: TRBJ1-6; len: 12; CDR3aa: ASSILRGSSPLH
v_gene: TRBV12-3/TRBV12-4; j_gene: TRBJ1-1; len: 11; CDR3aa: ASSLGRGKTAF
v_gene: TRBV6-1; j_gene: TRBJ1-4; len: 11; CDR3aa: ASGRTLGEKLF
v_gene: TRBV20-1; j_gene: TRBJ2-5; len: 13; CDR3aa: SASIGGGPGETQY
v_gene: TRBV29-1; j_gene: TRBJ2-1; len: 12; CDR3aa: SVMDTRSYNEQF
v_gene: TRBV5-1; j_gene: TRBJ2-7; len: 13; CDR3aa: ASSGEGTGIYEQY
v_gene: TRBV7-9; j_gene: TRBJ1-2; len: 11; CDR3aa: ASNPSLDYGYT
v_gene: TRBV2; j_gene: TRBJ2-1; len: 12; CDR3aa: ASSETRIDNEQF
v_gene: TRBV19; j_gene: TRBJ2-2; len: 13; CDR3aa: ASRLNPTRTGELF
v_gene: TRBV7-2; j_gene: TRBJ2-1; len: 15; CDR3aa: ASSLGLAGVSYNEQF
v_gene: TRBV4-3; j_gene: TRBJ2-5; len: 15; CDR3aa: ASSQDFRPGEQETQY
v_gene: TRBV11-2; j_gene: TRBJ2-5; len: 14; CDR3aa: ASSRGASNRQETQY
v_gene: TRBV28; j_gene: TRBJ2-4; len: 16; CDR3aa: ASSLWTGDILAKNIQY
v_gene: TRBV19; j_gene: TRBJ2-6; len: 14; CDR3aa: ASRAPGSSGANVLT
v_gene: TRBV6-1; j_gene: TRBJ2-3; len: 12; CDR3aa: ASSDGGRPDTQY
v_gene: TRBV5-1; j_gene: TRBJ2-2; len: 11; CDR3aa: ASSLSDSGELF
v_gene: TRBV2; j_gene: TRBJ2-3; len: 14; CDR3aa: ASSDTPPFATDTQY
v_gene: TRBV18; j_gene: TRBJ1-4; len: 13; CDR3aa: ASSRDRGQNEKLF
v_gene: TRBV11-3; j_gene: TRBJ2-1; len: 12; CDR3aa: ASSLDGLVNEQF
v_gene: TRBV20-1; j_gene: TRBJ1-2; len: 12; CDR3aa: SATGTALNYGYT
v_gene: TRBV28; j_gene: TRBJ2-1; len: 14; CDR3aa: ASNTGQGARYNEQF
v_gene: TRBV7-2; j_gene: TRBJ1-5; len: 13; CDR3aa: ASSRGTGGNQPQH
v_gene: TRBV7-9; j_gene: TRBJ2-7; len: 13; CDR3aa: ASSPLQGPSSEQY
v_gene: TRBV20-1; j_gene: TRBJ2-3; len: 13; CDR3aa: SARDRQGPTDTQY
v_gene: TRBV5-6; j_gene: TRBJ2-1; len: 15; CDR3aa: ASSLILTSGSADEQF
v_gene: TRBV11-1; j_gene: TRBJ2-3; len: 12; CDR3aa: ASTQTSNTDTQY
v_gene: TRBV5-1; j_gene: TRBJ2-3; len: 10; CDR3aa: ASSLAVDTQY
v_gene: TRBV5-1; j_gene: TRBJ2-7; len: 13; CDR3aa: ASSFTQGAVYEQY
v_gene: TRBV5-1; j_gene: TRBJ1-6; len: 12; CDR3aa: ASSLIGDNSPLH
v_gene: TRBV7-9; j_gene: TRBJ2-3; len: 15; CDR3aa: ASSFLPGQGPADTQY
v_gene: TRBV12-3/TRBV12-4; j_gene: TRBJ2-1; len: 13; CDR3aa: ASSWPGLLGNEQF
v_gene: TRBV5-1; j_gene: TRBJ1-4; len: 15; CDR3aa: ASSLMDPGQGAEKLF
v_gene: TRBV20-1; j_gene: TRBJ2-7; len: 13; CDR3aa: SARSPSGGAGEQY
v_gene: TRBV10-3; j_gene: TRBJ2-2; len: 15; CDR3aa: AITPAPGQENTGELF
v_gene: TRBV24-1; j_gene: TRBJ2-1; len: 10; CDR3aa: ATSTRYNEQF
v_gene: TRBV28; j_gene: TRBJ2-3; len: 15; CDR3aa: ASSLASSVSNTDTQY
v_gene: TRBV12-3/TRBV12-4; j_gene: TRBJ1-1; len: 16; CDR3aa: ASSPADRGSRANTEAF